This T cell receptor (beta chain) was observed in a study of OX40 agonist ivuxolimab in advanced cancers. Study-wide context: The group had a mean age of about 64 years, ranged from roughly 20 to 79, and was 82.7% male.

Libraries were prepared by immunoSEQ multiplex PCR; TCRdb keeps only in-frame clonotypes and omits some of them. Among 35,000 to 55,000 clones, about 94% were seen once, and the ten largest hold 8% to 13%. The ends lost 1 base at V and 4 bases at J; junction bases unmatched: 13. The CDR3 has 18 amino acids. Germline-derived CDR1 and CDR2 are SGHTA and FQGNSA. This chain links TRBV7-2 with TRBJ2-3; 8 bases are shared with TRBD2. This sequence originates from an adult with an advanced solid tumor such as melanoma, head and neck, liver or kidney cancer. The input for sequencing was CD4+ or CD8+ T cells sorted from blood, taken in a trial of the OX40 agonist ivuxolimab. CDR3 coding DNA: TGTGCCAGCAGCTTAGATCGGGCCGGGACTAGTTTTCCAGATACGCAGTATTTT. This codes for CASSLDRAGTSFPDTQYF.